These T cell receptor beta chains were read from a single sample in a study of blood T cell repertoires in COVID-19. Sequenced by immunoSEQ multiplex PCR; TCRdb stores in-frame clones only, minus some. The data show 250,000 to 350,000 clones, around nine tenths seen once. Sequenced material: peripheral blood. The receptors originated from a woman aged 55 to 70 with acute or convalescent COVID-19. Both conserved end residues are trimmed from each CDR3. Fields, in order: D gene, V gene, J gene, CDR3 protein. D genes are given only for firm matches.

TRBD1	TRBV28	TRBJ2-3	ASRDRYFTQY
NA	TRBV28	TRBJ1-2	ASLSYGYT
NA	TRBV5-4	TRBJ2-3	ASRTGGRTDTQY
TRBD1	TRBV10-2	TRBJ1-6	ASRQTGESPLH
NA	TRBV9	TRBJ1-3	ASSVNSQQNSGNTIY
TRBD1	TRBV28	TRBJ1-2	AIPGQGVAGYT
NA	TRBV28	TRBJ1-1	ADKGRGRTEAF
TRBD1	TRBV11-2	TRBJ1-2	ASRTGVENGYT
NA	TRBV7-2	TRBJ2-1	ASSLVPGVGNEQF
TRBD1	TRBV7-3	TRBJ1-1	ASSLVIVGQGGTEAF
TRBD2	TRBV5-1	TRBJ2-7	ASSRSAGAPYEQY
NA	TRBV2	TRBJ1-6	ASSQNNSPLH
NA	TRBV5-1	TRBJ1-4	ASSSSPAAVGEKLF
TRBD2	TRBV3-1/TRBV3-2	TRBJ2-7	ASSQGAGARYEQY
TRBD1	TRBV14	TRBJ1-6	ASSHGQELTPLH
NA	TRBV7-2	TRBJ2-1	ASSPSARGPPNNEQF
TRBD1	TRBV27	TRBJ1-1	ASSLQGAVTEAF
NA	TRBV2	TRBJ1-2	ASSGTGGMDYGYT
TRBD1	TRBV7-9	TRBJ2-2	ASSTRQGGTGELF
TRBD1	TRBV29-1	TRBJ1-1	SVARGPMNTEAF
TRBD1	TRBV5-4	TRBJ1-2	ASTRTGYGYT
NA	TRBV20-1	TRBJ1-2	SASRQGFGYT
TRBD1	TRBV15	TRBJ1-2	ATSGLTGQGANGYT
TRBD1	TRBV5-1	TRBJ2-7	ASSLWTGGSEQY
TRBD1	TRBV6-5	TRBJ1-6	ASSSTGDGNSPLH
TRBD2	TRBV5-1	TRBJ2-2	ASSLDPLAGGIQPLPNTGELF
TRBD2	TRBV7-2	TRBJ2-5	ASSPRRLAGEETQY
NA	TRBV6-6	TRBJ1-3	ASSTQGTIY
TRBD1	TRBV7-2	TRBJ2-7	ASSLLGQESYEQY
NA	TRBV20-1	TRBJ1-3	SASVSGQGGNTIY
NA	TRBV11-3	TRBJ2-1	ASSPAGVSNEQF
TRBD1	TRBV27	TRBJ1-2	ASSPTPSRTGRYGYT
TRBD1	TRBV5-8	TRBJ1-6	ASSHRDRGNSPLH
NA	TRBV25-1	TRBJ2-5	ASSDREVGAYQETQY
TRBD1	TRBV7-8	TRBJ1-2	ASSTEGQPRKEEWGGYT
NA	TRBV19	TRBJ2-7	ASSMRPGSSYEQY
TRBD2	TRBV28	TRBJ2-1	ASSLLAENNEQF
NA	TRBV29-1	TRBJ2-6	SVRVSGANVLT
NA	TRBV7-2	TRBJ2-7	ASSFQGLSYEQY
NA	TRBV2	TRBJ1-1	ASQRQENTEAF
TRBD1	TRBV14	TRBJ1-1	ASSTRQGPEGTEAF
NA	TRBV12-3/TRBV12-4	TRBJ2-7	ASRPQGTDEQY
NA	TRBV7-8	TRBJ2-3	ASSLGESSTDTQY
NA	TRBV28	TRBJ1-2	ASSLRQISYGYT
TRBD1	TRBV25-1	TRBJ1-2	ASSRDRGPLGYT
TRBD1	TRBV7-9	TRBJ2-3	ASSLGQDTDTQY
TRBD2	TRBV9	TRBJ2-3	ASTPHVGGGAADTQY
NA	TRBV19	TRBJ1-5	ASSMGGFNQPQH
TRBD1	TRBV11-3	TRBJ2-1	ASSLGTGPLNEQF
NA	TRBV28	TRBJ2-2	ASGLGGTGELF
TRBD2	TRBV18	TRBJ2-5	ASSRGTSGRETQY
NA	TRBV3-1/TRBV3-2	TRBJ1-2	ASSQVHNVAGSGYT
TRBD1	TRBV19	TRBJ2-3	ASSARDRGDTQY